This T cell receptor beta chain was identified during a study of blood T cells in healthy people across ages. This clonotype appeared a few times. Its target is unknown. V was cut by 6 bases and J by 1 base, with 12 bases left in between. CDR1 is MNHEY, CDR2 SMNVEV, per germline (reference sequence). CDR3 length: 14 amino acids. Study results and caveats: More naive CD4+ cells and higher diversity were found in long-lived than in aged donors. Diversity figures based on one million T cells were deemed too low.

With a J-beta primer mix and a sample-barcoded 5' primer, a second PCR ran 7 to 11 cycles. Every sample returned 2.5 million or more CDR3-containing paired-end reads. Via MiXCR, TCRdb re-called the 5' RACE reads, giving one row per CDR3 protein. The sample shows more than 800,000 distinct CDR3 sequences, 29% of them seen only once. The sequencing sample was made of blood. This rearrangement joins TRBV27 to TRBJ1-1; a weak D match, TRBD1 (6 bases). The TCR comes from a woman older than 75 in good health. CDR3 DNA sequence: TGTGCCAGCAGAGTTTTGGGGGCGAACACTGAAGCTTTCTTT. It codes for CASRVLGANTEAFF.